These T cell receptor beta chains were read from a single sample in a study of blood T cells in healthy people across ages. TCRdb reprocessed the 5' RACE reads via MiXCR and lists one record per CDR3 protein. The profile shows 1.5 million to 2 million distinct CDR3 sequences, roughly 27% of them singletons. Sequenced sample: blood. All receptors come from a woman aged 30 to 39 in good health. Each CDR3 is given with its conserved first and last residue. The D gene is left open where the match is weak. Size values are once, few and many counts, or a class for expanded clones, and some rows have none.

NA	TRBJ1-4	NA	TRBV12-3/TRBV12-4	TGTGCCGGCACCCACGGGGCCGTGACAACTAATGAAAAACTGTTTTTT	CAGTHGAVTTNEKLFF
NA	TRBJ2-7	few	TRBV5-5	TGTGCCAGCAGCTCGGAGGGGAACCCCTACGAGCAGTACTTC	CASSSEGNPYEQYF
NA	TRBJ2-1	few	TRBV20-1	TGCAGTGCTAGGGCCAGGTACAATGAGCAGTTCTTC	CSARARYNEQFF
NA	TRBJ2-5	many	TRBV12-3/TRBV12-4	TGTGCCAGCAGTTTAGGATACGGGACCCAGTACTTC	CASSLGYGTQYF
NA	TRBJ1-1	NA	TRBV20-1	TGCAGTGCTTTATCAGACAGGAGGAACACTGAAGCTTTCTTT	CSALSDRRNTEAFF
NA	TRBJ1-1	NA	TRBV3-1	TGTGCCAGCAGCCACGGGACGACTGAAGCTTTCTTT	CASSHGTTEAFF
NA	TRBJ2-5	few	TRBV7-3	TGTGCCAGCAGCCCCGGCGGGGAGAGGGAGACCCAGTACTTC	CASSPGGERETQYF
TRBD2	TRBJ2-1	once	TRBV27	TGTGCCAGCAGTTTATCCCCGACTAGCGGAGAACTCAATGAGCAGTTCTTC	CASSLSPTSGELNEQFF
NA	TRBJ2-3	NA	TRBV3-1	TGTGCCAGCAGCCTACTCCCCCCTGCGGATACGCAGTATTTT	CASSLLPPADTQYF
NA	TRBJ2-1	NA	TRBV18	TGTGCCAGCTCACCACCTAAGGGGTACAATGAGCAGTTCTTC	CASSPPKGYNEQFF
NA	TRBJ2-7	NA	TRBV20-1	TGCAGTGCTATAGGTTTTGGGGACGGCGAGGCCCAGTACTTC	CSAIGFGDGEAQYF
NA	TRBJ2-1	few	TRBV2	TGTGCCAGCAGTGAAGACAGGCACAATGAGCAGTTCTTC	CASSEDRHNEQFF
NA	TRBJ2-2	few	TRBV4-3	TGCGCCAGCAGCCAAGATGTGGCTAGGAACACCGGGGAGCTGTTTTTT	CASSQDVARNTGELFF
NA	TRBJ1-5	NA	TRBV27	TGTGCCACTAGGACCCTTGGGCCCCAGCATTTT	CATRTLGPQHF
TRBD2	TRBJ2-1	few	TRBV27	TGTGCCAGCAGCTCAGGACTAGCGGGAGGTATATCGAGCTCCTACAATGAGCAGTTCTTC	CASSSGLAGGISSSYNEQFF
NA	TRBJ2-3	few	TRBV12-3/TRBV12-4	TGTGCCAGCAGTTGGACTCCAGCCAGCCTCACAGATACGCAGTATTTT	CASSWTPASLTDTQYF
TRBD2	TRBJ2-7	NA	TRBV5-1	TGCGCCAGCAGCTTGCCACTAGCGGGGGACCAAACCCCCTACGAGCAGTACTTC	CASSLPLAGDQTPYEQYF
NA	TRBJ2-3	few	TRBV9	TGTGCCAGCAGCGTAGGTTTGTCGAGGGCTAGCACAGATACGCAGTATTTT	CASSVGLSRASTDTQYF
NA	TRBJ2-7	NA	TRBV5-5	TGTGCCAGCAGCAGGACAGAACGCTACGAGCAGTACTTC	CASSRTERYEQYF
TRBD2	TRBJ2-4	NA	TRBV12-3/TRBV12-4	TGTGCCAGCAGCCCCGGACTAGCGGGAGCCCTTAACATTCAGTACTTC	CASSPGLAGALNIQYF
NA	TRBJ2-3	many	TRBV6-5	TGTGCCAGCAGTTACTCGGCTTTACAAACAGATACGCAGTATTTT	CASSYSALQTDTQYF
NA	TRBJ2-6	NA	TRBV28	TGTGCCAGCAGTAATGCAAATCAAGGACGGAACTCTGGGGCCAACGTCCTGACTTTC	CASSNANQGRNSGANVLTF
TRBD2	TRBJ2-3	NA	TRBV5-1	TGCGCCAGCAGCTTGGTTGCGGGGGGGCCCACAGATACGCAGTATTTT	CASSLVAGGPTDTQYF
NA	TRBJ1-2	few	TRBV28	TGTGCCAGCAGTTTACGGGCAGCGTACGCGGGCTACACCTTC	CASSLRAAYAGYTF
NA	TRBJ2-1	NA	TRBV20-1	TGCAGTGCTAGATTGGTCCCCAATGAGCAGTTCTTC	CSARLVPNEQFF
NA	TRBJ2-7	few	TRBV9	TGTGCCAGCAGCGTAGTTCTGCAAGGGGAGCAGTACTTC	CASSVVLQGEQYF
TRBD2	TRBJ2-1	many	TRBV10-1	TGCGCCAGCAGTTCCGGGACTAGACGGGGTAATGAGCAGTTCTTC	CASSSGTRRGNEQFF
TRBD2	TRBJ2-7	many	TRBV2	TGTGCCAGCAGGGCGACTAGCCGGAACGAGCAGTACTTC	CASRATSRNEQYF
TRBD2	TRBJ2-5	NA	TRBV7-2	TGTGCCAGCGGCTTAGCGGGACTAGCGGGAGTAGAGACCCAGTACTTC	CASGLAGLAGVETQYF
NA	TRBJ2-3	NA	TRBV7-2	TGTGCCAGCAGCTTAGTGGGAGCAGCAGATACGCAGTATTTT	CASSLVGAADTQYF
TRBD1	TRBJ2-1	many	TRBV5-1	TGCGCCAGCAGCTTGGCTGGGGACAGAGACAATGAGCAGTTCTTC	CASSLAGDRDNEQFF
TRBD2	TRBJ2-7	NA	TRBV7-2	TGTGCCAGCAGCCCGGGGGGGAGAGGTAGCGACGAGCAGTACTTC	CASSPGGRGSDEQYF
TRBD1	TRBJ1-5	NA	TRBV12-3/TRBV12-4	TGTGCCAGCAGTTCGGTAACTACAGGGGTCAATCAGCCCCAGCATTTT	CASSSVTTGVNQPQHF
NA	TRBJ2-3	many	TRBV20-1	TGCAGTGCTAGAGATTCTTATACGCAGTATTTT	CSARDSYTQYF
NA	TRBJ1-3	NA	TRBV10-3	TGTGCCATCAGTAAATCAGGGGATAGGCCTGGAAACACCATATATTTT	CAISKSGDRPGNTIYF
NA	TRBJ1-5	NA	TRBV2	TGTGCCAGCAGTAAGACCGACAGAAATCAGCCCCAGCATTTT	CASSKTDRNQPQHF
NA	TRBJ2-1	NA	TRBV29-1	TGCAGCGTGGTAGCGGTGTCCGATGAGCAGTTCTTC	CSVVAVSDEQFF